This is a list of T cell receptor beta chains from one sample in a study of PD-L1 blockade in urothelial cancer. Using immunoSEQ multiplex PCR, the repertoire was profiled, and TCRdb retains in-frame clones only, with some absent. The table has about 130,000 clones, about 82% seen once; the top ten hold 2.4%. The sample in question was PBMCs, obtained around atezolizumab (anti-PD-L1) treatment. The receptors here all came from a man aged 50 to 60 with urothelial cancer. CDR3s include the opening cysteine and the closing phenylalanine or tryptophan. A D gene is named only where the DNA matches it firmly. Clone size appears in some rows only: once, few, many, or a class for an expanded clone.

TRBJ1-2 | . | . | TRBV28 | CASREGPNYGYTF | TGTGCCAGCAGGGAGGGTCCTAACTATGGCTACACCTTC
TRBJ2-1 | TRBD2 | . | TRBV30 | CAWSGRKTRLAGVREQFF | TGTGCCTGGAGTGGAAGAAAAACTCGACTAGCGGGAGTCCGCGAGCAGTTCTTC
TRBJ2-1 | TRBD2 | . | TRBV19 | CASSSGVAGVNEQFF | TGTGCCAGTAGCTCCGGGGTAGCGGGAGTGAATGAGCAGTTCTTC
TRBJ2-1 | TRBD2 | . | TRBV30 | CAWSRETSGNNEQFF | TGTGCCTGGAGTAGGGAAACTAGCGGGAACAATGAGCAGTTCTTC
TRBJ1-5 | . | few | TRBV7-2 | CASGRYTDQPQHF | TGTGCCAGCGGGAGGTATACCGATCAGCCCCAGCATTTT
TRBJ2-1 | . | . | TRBV10-3 | CAIRGQQGNEQFF | TGTGCCATCAGGGGACAACAGGGCAATGAGCAGTTCTTC
TRBJ1-2 | . | . | TRBV2 | CASSGTATYGYTF | TGTGCCAGCAGTGGGACAGCTACCTATGGCTACACCTTC
TRBJ2-5 | TRBD1 | . | TRBV5-1 | CASSPGTGGFGTQYF | TGCGCCAGCAGCCCCGGGACAGGGGGGTTCGGGACCCAGTACTTC
TRBJ1-4 | TRBD1 | . | TRBV11-2 | CASSHFTGTDWALQFF | TGTGCCAGCAGCCATTTTACCGGGACAGATTGGGCGCTTCAGTTTTTT
TRBJ1-5 | . | . | TRBV4-2 | CASSQVDGGGQPQHF | TGTGCCAGCAGCCAAGTTGACGGGGGGGGCCAGCCCCAGCATTTT
TRBJ2-7 | . | . | TRBV28 | CASRRVYEQYF | TGTGCCAGCAGGCGGGTCTACGAGCAGTACTTC
TRBJ2-5 | TRBD2 | . | TRBV5-1 | CASSWGLAGGEAAQYF | TGCGCCAGCAGCTGGGGACTAGCGGGAGGGGAAGCGGCCCAGTACTTC
TRBJ1-1 | . | . | TRBV14 | CASSQAGARTEAFF | TGTGCCAGCAGCCAAGCAGGGGCAAGGACTGAAGCTTTCTTT
TRBJ2-5 | . | . | TRBV9 | CASSKQGGKTQYF | TGTGCCAGCAGCAAACAGGGAGGGAAGACCCAGTACTTC
TRBJ2-3 | . | . | TRBV4-2 | CASSQVRDTQYF | TGTGCCAGCAGCCAAGTGCGGGATACGCAGTATTTT
TRBJ2-1 | TRBD2 | . | TRBV19 | CASSIDLGASGSNEQFF | TGTGCCAGTAGTATAGATTTAGGGGCTAGCGGGAGTAATGAGCAGTTCTTC
TRBJ1-1 | TRBD1 | . | TRBV28 | CASRFTGAVNTEAFF | TGTGCCAGCAGATTTACAGGGGCCGTGAACACTGAAGCTTTCTTT
TRBJ2-3 | . | . | TRBV7-2 | CASSLFVGSTDTQYF | TGTGCCAGCAGCTTATTCGTGGGCAGCACAGATACGCAGTATTTT
TRBJ2-1 | TRBD2 | . | TRBV10-3 | CAISDPGLVTQETYNEQFF | TGTGCCATCAGTGACCCGGGACTAGTGACACAAGAAACCTACAATGAGCAGTTCTTC
TRBJ2-5 | TRBD2 | . | TRBV7-3 | CASSPTSGREETQYF | TGTGCCAGCAGCCCGACTAGCGGGAGGGAAGAGACCCAGTACTTC
TRBJ2-7 | TRBD2 | once | TRBV6-6 | CASSHPSGVTYEQYF | TGTGCCAGCAGCCATCCTAGCGGGGTTACCTACGAGCAGTACTTC
TRBJ2-7 | TRBD1 | once | TRBV6-1 | CASSASGTASYEQYF | TGTGCCAGCAGTGCGTCTGGGACAGCATCCTACGAGCAGTACTTC
TRBJ1-1 | TRBD1 | . | TRBV10-1 | CASSGDRGGQAFF | TGCGCCAGCAGTGGAGACAGGGGGGGCCAAGCTTTCTTT
TRBJ2-3 | . | . | TRBV6-6 | CASSYIQGTDTQYF | TGTGCCAGCAGTTACATTCAGGGCACAGATACGCAGTATTTT
TRBJ2-5 | . | . | TRBV28 | CASSYFQKTQYF | TGTGCCAGCAGTTATTTCCAGAAGACCCAGTACTTC
TRBJ2-7 | TRBD1 | . | TRBV7-9 | CASSPFDRGTYEQYF | TGTGCCAGCAGCCCCTTTGACAGGGGTACCTACGAGCAGTACTTC
TRBJ1-5 | . | . | TRBV2 | CASSARVGSNQPQHF | TGTGCCAGCAGTGCCAGGGTTGGAAGCAATCAGCCCCAGCATTTT
TRBJ1-2 | . | . | TRBV10-3 | CAISAGSSLKGGYTF | TGTGCCATCAGTGCCGGGTCCAGTTTGAAAGGTGGCTACACCTTC
TRBJ1-1 | . | . | TRBV7-9 | CASSLFATENTEAFF | TGTGCCAGCAGCTTATTCGCCACAGAGAACACTGAAGCTTTCTTT
TRBJ2-2 | TRBD2 | . | TRBV2 | CASRLAVANTGELFF | TGTGCCAGTAGACTAGCGGTTGCGAACACCGGGGAGCTGTTTTTT
TRBJ2-1 | TRBD1 | . | TRBV10-3 | CAISTDRGRRNEQFF | TGTGCCATCAGTACAGACAGGGGGCGCAGGAATGAGCAGTTCTTC
TRBJ2-2 | TRBD2 | . | TRBV28 | CASSLWGLAGGHGELFF | TGTGCCAGCAGTTTATGGGGACTAGCGGGAGGACACGGGGAGCTGTTTTTT
TRBJ2-7 | . | . | TRBV5-1 | CASSLQGFNEQYF | TGCGCCAGCAGCCTGCAGGGATTTAACGAGCAGTACTTC
TRBJ2-1 | TRBD2 | once | TRBV4-1 | CASSQVAGGPGNEQFF | TGCGCCAGCAGCCAAGTAGCGGGAGGGCCAGGGAATGAGCAGTTCTTC
TRBJ1-1 | . | . | TRBV19 | CASSLGRRNTEAFF | TGTGCCAGTAGTCTAGGACGGAGAAACACTGAAGCTTTCTTT
TRBJ1-1 | . | . | TRBV18 | CASSPDTVRAFF | TGTGCCAGCTCACCAGACACTGTCCGAGCTTTCTTT
TRBJ1-5 | TRBD1 | . | TRBV4-2 | CASSQGTGGRRGNQPQHF | TGTGCCAGCAGCCAAGGGACAGGGGGAAGAAGGGGCAATCAGCCCCAGCATTTT